This T cell receptor beta chain was found in a study of cytotoxic CD8 clonotypes in ibrutinib-treated CLL. Study information: About 24 partial and 2 complete responses; at median 68 months, about 14 remitted, around twelve progressed. Regarding the study as a whole: Timing of sampling differed between sustained-remission and progressing patients. Clonality measured at baseline exceeded age-matched healthy donors, tracking circulating CD8+ T-cell counts.

Measured with immunoSEQ multiplex PCR; TCRdb has only the in-frame clones, and not every one. The table shows approximately 300,000 clones, with almost 80% occurring only once. To note about this clone: What it binds is not known.

This specimen was PBMCs, taken before ibrutinib treatment. This clonotype was sampled from a human donor with chronic lymphocytic leukemia.

CDR3 residues: CASSTGLRDTYLQYF. The CDR3 DNA sequence: TGTGCCAGCAGCACCGGTCTCCGGGACACATATTTGCAGTACTTC. The chain recombines TRBV27 with TRBJ2-7; a possible D gene is TRBD1 (6 bases). There are 15 residues in the CDR3. Trimming left V 6 bases short and J 9 bases short, with 24 bases between. CDR1 and CDR2 (germline): MNHEY, SMNVEV (reference sequence).